The 14 T cell receptor beta chains presented below share a single source sample, sequenced in a study of T cells in Graves' hyperthyroidism and ophthalmopathy. TCR beta CDR3 sequences were amplified from RNA transcripts. HTBI primers drove first-round RT-PCR of the TCR CDR3. MiXCR was run by TCRdb on the multiplex PCR reads, yielding one entry per CDR3 protein. The sample yields some 490,000 distinct CDR3 sequences, roughly a sixth seen once. Input material: blood. The receptors come from a woman in her twenties or thirties with Graves' ophthalmopathy.

This clonotype has a handful of counts. The V and J genes are TRBV5-1 and TRBJ2-3, with 13 bases that match TRBD2. Germline CDR1 SGHRS, CDR2 YFSETQ. V shed 6 bases and J 4 bases; nucleotides not matched to a gene: 5. This CDR3 has 15 amino acids. CDR3 sequence (DNA): TGCGCCAGCACCACGGGACTAGCGGGACCAGATACGCAGTATTTT. Its protein is CASTTGLAGPDTQYF.

This clonotype has only one observation. The rearrangement uses TRBV4-3 and TRBJ2-1; maybe TRBD2 (5 bases). Germline CDR1 and CDR2: LGHNA and YSLEER. The CDR3 sequence is 16 residues long. The ends were cut back, 0 bases at V and 7 bases at J, with 16 bases in the middle. DNA for the CDR3: TGCGCCAGCAGCCAAGAAACCGGCGGGCGAAGAAATGAGCAGTTCTTC. Its protein product is CASSQETGGRRNEQFF.

This clonotype was found a few times. V is TRBV4-1 and J is TRBJ2-1; the D gene is possibly TRBD2 (5 bases). Germline V gene lookup returns CDR1 MGHRA and CDR2 YSYEKL. Trimming pared 0 bases from V and 5 bases from J, leaving 17 bases between. The CDR3 runs 17 residues. The CDR3: CASSQEAGRTTNNEQFF. The CDR3 region has the DNA TGCGCCAGCAGCCAAGAGGCTGGGAGAACCACGAACAATGAGCAGTTCTTC.

Ten or more counts support this clonotype. The V call is TRBV11-2, the J call TRBJ1-5, with D unclear. With 1 base removed from V and 3 bases from J, the gap between germline ends came to 16 bases. The V gene's germline CDR1 is SGHAT and CDR2 FQNNGV. The CDR3 runs 17 residues. The CDR3 spells CASSLVSVFGHNQPQHF. The CDR3 bases are TGTGCCAGCAGCTTAGTGTCAGTATTCGGCCACAATCAGCCCCAGCATTTT.

As regards this clonotype: This may stem from a read error, because a much larger clone lies one nucleotide away. The chain has TRBV27 and TRBJ1-2; possible D gene TRBD1, 6 bases. V lost 6 bases and J lost 0, with 14 bases in between. The CDR3 spans 15 residues. Looked up from germline, CDR1 is MNHEY and CDR2 is SMNVEV (reference sequence). CDR3: CASRTVGGANYGYTF. In DNA, the CDR3 is TGTGCCAGCAGGACGGTAGGGGGGGCTAACTATGGCTACACCTTC.

This chain joins TRBV12-3 or TRBV12-4 and TRBJ2-4, with D maybe TRBD2 (5 bases). The CDR3 is made up of 15 amino acids. The V gene lost 6 bases and the J gene lost 6 bases, with 18 bases spanning the gap. The CDR3 sequence is CASSPGRRSRNIQYF. Here the CDR3 DNA reads TGTGCCAGCAGCCCGGGAAGAAGGTCCCGAAACATTCAGTACTTC.

At least ten counts were recorded for this clonotype. The gene calls are TRBV7-9 and TRBJ2-5; D possibly corresponds to TRBD2 (5 bases). Deletions cut 2 bases from V and 4 bases from J, with 14 bases between. The CDR3 has 15 residues. Per germline, CDR1 SEHNR and CDR2 FQNEAQ (reference sequence). This CDR3 is CASSLNGVQRETQYF. The CDR3 coding sequence is TGTGCCAGCAGCTTAAACGGGGTCCAGAGAGAGACCCAGTACTTC.

The chain recombines TRBV7-2 with TRBJ1-4, with 7 positions matching TRBD1. V lost 5 bases and J lost 3; bases outside the gene matches: 6. This CDR3 spans 15 amino acids. The germline gives CDR1 SGHTA, CDR2 FQGNSA. The CDR3 DNA is TGTGCCAGCAGCGTACAGGGGCCGCCTAATGAAAAACTGTTTTTT. Translating gives CASSVQGPPNEKLFF.

This rearrangement joins TRBV27 to TRBJ2-1; possible D gene TRBD1, 5 bases. The better agreement between TRBJ2-7 and the DNA end casts doubt on the J call. Germline CDR1 reads MNHEY; CDR2 reads SMNVEV (reference sequence). The CDR3 is 16 residues long. The DNA of the CDR3 is TGTGCCAGCAGTTCTCTATCCCACGTAGGGGCTGATGAGCAGTACTTC. This encodes CASSSLSHVGADEQYF.

This clonotype was counted at least ten times. This rearrangement joins TRBV29-1 to TRBJ2-7; D is unclear. Germline V gene sequence: CDR1 SQVTM, CDR2 ANQGSEA. This CDR3 spans 13 amino acids. V dropped 4 bases and J dropped 3 bases, with 13 bases sitting between them. CDR3 DNA: TGCAGCGTTGTAACCACTCCATTCTACGAGCAGTACTTC. It specifies CSVVTTPFYEQYF.

This clonotype came up a few times. The chain employs TRBV20-1 and TRBJ1-5; D ambiguous. The CDR3 consists of 15 residues. Germline V gives CDR1 DFQATT, CDR2 SNEGSKA (reference sequence). V lost 2 bases and J 4 bases, leaving 15 bases between the germline ends. CDR3 DNA sequence: TGCAGTGCTAGATGGACTGGTAGTATTAATCAGCCCCAGCATTTT. Its translation is CSARWTGSINQPQHF.

This clonotype has ten or more counts. J is TRBJ2-3 and V is TRBV7-2; D is ambiguous. The V gene's germline CDR1 is SGHTA and CDR2 FQGNSA. The CDR3 runs 14 residues. The V gene lost 6 bases and the J gene lost 4 bases, with 14 bases spanning the gap. CDR3 nucleotides: TGTGCCAGCAGACCAGTAGGTGGTTCAGATACGCAGTATTTT. Translating it yields CASRPVGGSDTQYF.

Ten or more counts support this clonotype. The J gene is TRBJ1-1, the V gene TRBV12-5; the match to TRBD1 covers 10 bases. CDR3 length equals 19 residues. Germline V gene lookup returns CDR1 LGHNT and CDR2 FRNRAP. Trimming took 0 bases from V and 1 from J; bases not matched to a gene: 11. The CDR3 is CASGLVLGQGQVWNTEAFF. The CDR3 nucleotides read TGTGCTAGTGGTTTGGTACTGGGACAGGGGCAGGTCTGGAACACTGAAGCTTTCTTT.

The table lists this clonotype with many counts. The chain uses TRBV12-3 or TRBV12-4 and TRBJ2-2; D is perhaps TRBD2 (5 bases). The CDR3 covers 15 residues. V shed 7 bases and J shed 0 bases, with 12 bases lying between them. The DNA for the CDR3 is TGTGCCAGCATCGTTAGCGCTGCGAACACCGGGGAGCTGTTTTTT. Amino acid sequence: CASIVSAANTGELFF.